The 14 T cell receptor beta chains presented below share a single source sample, sequenced in a study of T cells in Graves' hyperthyroidism and ophthalmopathy. TCR beta CDR3 region amplification was performed from RNA transcripts. The HTBI primer set served for first-round RT-PCR of the TCR CDR3. TCRdb analysed the multiplex PCR reads with MiXCR anew, one entry per CDR3 protein. The sample lists about 530,000 distinct CDR3 sequences, about 15% occurring once. Sequencing was carried out using blood. These receptors were obtained from a woman aged 18-30 years with Graves' ophthalmopathy.

The chain recombines TRBV20-1 with TRBJ2-7; 12 nucleotides line up with TRBD2. The germline V gene encodes CDR1 DFQATT and CDR2 SNEGSKA (reference sequence). This CDR3 contains 16 residues. J lost 4 bases, V lost 7 bases, and 14 bases had no gene match. CDR3 nucleotides: TGCAGTGTGACCGGGACTAGCGGGCGGGAACTATACGAGCAGTACTTC. Protein: CSVTGTSGRELYEQYF.

This clonotype was observed a few times. V usage is TRBV11-2 and J usage is TRBJ2-5; 7 nucleotides line up with TRBD2. Germline-derived CDR1 and CDR2 are SGHAT and FQNNGV. Unmatched junction bases numbered 10, after V lost 1 base and J lost 2 bases. The CDR3 is 17 residues long. DNA of the CDR3: TGTGCCAGCAGCTTAGTGGCTAGAGGTAGCGGGCAAGAGACCCAGTACTTC. Its translation: CASSLVARGSGQETQYF.

The table lists this clonotype with many counts. The chain joins TRBV12-3 or TRBV12-4 to TRBJ2-1; 7 positions match TRBD1. J lost 5 bases, V lost 2 bases, and 6 bases had no gene match. This CDR3 comprises 15 residues. CDR3 in DNA: TGTGCCAGCAGTTTATTGGGACAGACTAACAATGAGCAGTTCTTC. It yields the protein CASSLLGQTNNEQFF.

This clonotype showed up just a few times. The J gene is TRBJ1-1, the V gene TRBV19; D remains ambiguous. Trimming took off 1 base at V and 4 bases at J, with 7 bases between the two ends. Germline CDR1 and CDR2: LNHDA and SQIVND (reference sequence). The CDR3 length is 13 residues. As DNA, the CDR3 is TGTGCCAGTAGTATAGCGGAAGGCACTGAAGCTTTCTTT. It specifies CASSIAEGTEAFF.

The genes are TRBV12-3 or TRBV12-4 and TRBJ1-2; maybe TRBD1 (5 bases). Trimming removed 3 bases from V and 3 bases from J, with 14 bases in between. The CDR3 has 15 amino acids. This CDR3 is CASSFWAGWDYGYTF. The CDR3 DNA follows: TGTGCCAGCAGTTTTTGGGCAGGGTGGGACTATGGCTACACCTTC.

This clonotype was seen many times. V usage is TRBV2 and J usage is TRBJ2-3; possible D gene TRBD1, 6 bases. Germline CDR1 and CDR2: SNHLY and FYNNEI. Trimming took off 7 bases at V and 3 bases at J, with 14 bases between the two ends. CDR3 size: 14 residues. CDR3 sequence reads: CASNYRDRTDTQYF. The CDR3 DNA reads as TGTGCCAGCAATTACAGGGATAGGACAGATACGCAGTATTTT.

This clonotype was detected ten times or more. V is TRBV7-9 and J is TRBJ2-1; D is unclear. V was clipped by 1 base and J by 5 bases, with 12 bases between them. Germline V gene sequence: CDR1 SEHNR, CDR2 FQNEAQ (reference sequence). The length of the CDR3 is 15 residues. In DNA, the CDR3 is TGTGCCAGCAGCTTAGGGGGTAGCAGAAACAATGAGCAGTTCTTC. Encoded protein: CASSLGGSRNNEQFF.

Many counts were recorded for this clonotype. The V and J genes are TRBV6-1 and TRBJ1-5; the match to TRBD1 covers 9 bases. The CDR3 consists of 14 residues. Germline V lookup: CDR1 MNHNS, CDR2 SASEGT. The V segment lost 5 bases and the J segment 6 bases; nucleotides outside the gene matches: 5. CDR3 DNA sequence: TGTGCCAGCAGTTCCGGGACAGGGAGTCAGCCCCAGCATTTT. As protein: CASSSGTGSQPQHF.

This clonotype was seen ten or more times. The chain joins TRBV11-1 to TRBJ2-1; D unresolved. The CDR3 is 11 residues long. Germline CDR1 is SGHAT and CDR2 is FQDESV (reference sequence). Trimming took off 5 bases at V and 6 bases at J, with 5 bases between the two ends. The CDR3 coding sequence is TGTGCCAGCAGCAACAGCAATGAGCAGTTCTTC. Translating gives CASSNSNEQFF. The full variable domain, rest sourced from reference TRBV11-1 and TRBJ2-1, is EAEVAQSPRYKITEKSQAVAFWCDPISGHATLYWYRQILGQGPELLVQFQDESVVDDSQLPKDRFSAERLKGVDSTLKIQPAELGDSAMYLCASSNSNEQFFGPGTRLTVL.

The genes are TRBV28 and TRBJ1-6; D unclear. The CDR3 runs 15 residues. V was trimmed by 6 bases and J by 3 bases, leaving 12 bases between them. Looked up from germline, CDR1 is MDHEN and CDR2 is SYDVKM. In nucleotides, the CDR3 is TGTGCCAGCAGCAGCGTCGAACTCTATAATTCACCCCTCCACTTT. Translated: CASSSVELYNSPLHF.

This clonotype was found a few times. For the CDR3, the DNA is TGCAGTGCTGGTAGCGGGGGCGGGTACAATGAGCAGTTCTTC. It encodes CSAGSGGGYNEQFF. The chain is built from TRBV20-1 and TRBJ2-1, with 9 bases lining up with TRBD2. This CDR3 comprises 14 residues. Germline CDR1 DFQATT, CDR2 SNEGSKA (reference sequence). J lost 4 bases, V lost 5 bases, and 6 bases had no gene match.

A word on this clonotype: Possible read error: a much larger clone is one base away. The J gene is TRBJ1-1, the V gene TRBV7-3, with D uncertain. V dropped 4 bases and J dropped 4 bases, with 10 bases sitting between them. Germline assignment: CDR1 SGHTA and CDR2 FQGTGA. The length of the CDR3 is 13 residues. In DNA, the CDR3 is TGTGCCAGCAGCTCCTTGGATAGCACTGAAGCTTTCTTT. Translated, it gives CASSSLDSTEAFF.

Ten or more counts support this clonotype. V is TRBV10-3 and J is TRBJ1-1; D may be TRBD1 (5 bases). Germline-derived CDR1 and CDR2 are ENHRY and SYGVKD. Trimming left V 0 bases short and J 7 bases short, with 15 bases between. This CDR3 has 15 amino acids. The CDR3 is CAISESTGRTVEAFF. The CDR3 nucleotides are TGTGCCATCAGTGAGTCGACGGGGCGAACAGTTGAAGCTTTCTTT.

This clonotype was seen once. V usage is TRBV5-1 and J usage is TRBJ1-6, with 7 bases fitting TRBD1. CDR3 length: 16 amino acids. Looked up from germline, CDR1 is SGHRS and CDR2 is YFSETQ. The V and J ends lost 4 bases and 10 bases, in that order; junction bases with no gene match: 14. The CDR3 nucleotides are TGCGCCAGCAGCAGCGTGGGGGCAGGGGGTAGGTCACCCCTCCACTTT. Protein: CASSSVGAGGRSPLHF.